The rows below give T cell receptor beta chains drawn from one sample of a study of blood T cell repertoires in COVID-19. Profiled with immunoSEQ multiplex PCR; TCRdb holds only in-frame clones, not every one. This table has around 40,000 clones, roughly nine tenths appearing once. The sample consisted of peripheral blood. These receptor sequences come from a man aged 25-40 years with active or convalescent COVID-19. The CDR3 runs from the conserved cysteine through the conserved F or W. The D gene is left open where the match is weak. The size entry is marked missing in some rows and otherwise reads once, few, many or a size class.

clone_size,v_call,d_call,j_call,cdr3_nt,cdr3_aa
NA,TRBV10-3,NA,TRBJ1-1,TGTGCCATCAGTGAGGTCAGTCAGGTCACTGAAGCTTTCTTT,CAISEVSQVTEAFF
NA,TRBV4-1,TRBD1,TRBJ2-5,TGCGCCAGCAGCCAAGGCCAAGGACAGGGCAGGGAGACCCAGTACTTC,CASSQGQGQGRETQYF
NA,TRBV18,NA,TRBJ2-6,TGTGCCAGCTCACCGAAACCCCGACAGAGCTCTGGGGCCAACGTCCTGACTTTC,CASSPKPRQSSGANVLTF
few,TRBV5-4,TRBD1,TRBJ1-6,TGTGCCAGCAGCCTGGACAGGGGTTCACCCCTCCACTTT,CASSLDRGSPLHF
NA,TRBV6-5,NA,TRBJ2-5,TGTGCCAGCAGTCCCAGCGTCTTTGGGACCCAGTACTTC,CASSPSVFGTQYF
NA,TRBV5-1,NA,TRBJ2-1,TGCGCCAGCAGCTTGGCCAGCTCCTACAATGAGCAGTTCTTC,CASSLASSYNEQFF
NA,TRBV19,TRBD1,TRBJ1-1,TGTGCCAGTAGTTGGGCAGGGGGATCGGGCACTGAAGCTTTCTTT,CASSWAGGSGTEAFF
NA,TRBV12-3/TRBV12-4,NA,TRBJ2-1,TGTGCCAGCAGCCAAGACTCGATGTGGCAGTTCTTC,CASSQDSMWQFF
NA,TRBV4-1,NA,TRBJ1-1,TGCGCCAGCAGCCACGTTGGGGGGGCGAACACTGAAGCTTTCTTT,CASSHVGGANTEAFF
NA,TRBV13,TRBD2,TRBJ2-3,TGTGCCAGCAGCTTATCTAGCGGGCTAGGCACGCAGTATTTT,CASSLSSGLGTQYF
NA,TRBV24-1,TRBD1,TRBJ1-4,TGTGCCACCAGTCCGGGACAGCCTAATGAAAAACTGTTTTTT,CATSPGQPNEKLFF
NA,TRBV15,NA,TRBJ2-3,TGTGCCACCAGCAGAGATCATGCAACAGGGCTGGGAACAGATACGCAGTATTTT,CATSRDHATGLGTDTQYF
NA,TRBV18,TRBD1,TRBJ2-5,TGTGCCAGCACTGGACAGGGCGCGCGGGAAGAGACCCAGTACTTC,CASTGQGAREETQYF
NA,TRBV19,NA,TRBJ1-5,TGTGCCAGTAGTATAGGGGCAAGAAATCAGCCCCAGCATTTT,CASSIGARNQPQHF
NA,TRBV12-5,TRBD2,TRBJ2-1,TGTGCTAGTGGTTCGGGACTAGCGGGGGGCGGTTCTTACAATGAGCAGTTCTTC,CASGSGLAGGGSYNEQFF
NA,TRBV4-3,TRBD2,TRBJ2-3,TGCGCCAGCAGCCAAGTTCTAGCGGGAGGGCCACCAGATACGCAGTATTTT,CASSQVLAGGPPDTQYF